The 22 T cell receptor beta chains listed next were all sequenced from one sample in a study of blood T cell repertoires in COVID-19. Measured with immunoSEQ multiplex PCR; TCRdb has only the in-frame clones, and not every one. Found here are some 110,000 clones, around 86% of them singletons; the top ten hold approximately 5.3%. Sample: peripheral blood. Receptor source: a human donor in a cohort sampled during active COVID-19.

The rearrangement links TRBV6-5 to TRBJ2-7; TRBD2 is a possible D gene (5 bases). Trimming took off 0 bases at V and 0 bases at J, with 12 bases between the two ends. CDR3 size: 16 residues. From germline, CDR1 is MNHEY and CDR2 SVGAGI. The CDR3 is CASSYSNRDASYEQYF. CDR3 sequence (DNA): TGTGCCAGCAGTTACTCGAACCGGGATGCCTCCTACGAGCAGTACTTC.

For the CDR3, the DNA is TGTGCCAGCAGTTTGTCTAGCCCCCCGGGGGACATTCAGTACTTC. Amino acids: CASSLSSPPGDIQYF. The chain joins TRBV27 to TRBJ2-4; perhaps TRBD2 as D (6 bases). The CDR3 has 15 residues. V lost 3 bases, J lost 8 bases, and 17 bases lay in between. Germline CDR1 MNHEY, CDR2 SMNVEV (reference sequence).

The rearrangement uses TRBV6-5 and TRBJ1-5; TRBD1 matches at 10 bases. V gave up 6 bases and J gave up 2 bases; unmatched junction bases: 4. This CDR3 is 15 amino acids long. Germline V gene data show CDR1 as MNHEY and CDR2 as SVGAGI. CDR3 nucleotides: TGTGCCAGCAGCCTTGGGACAGGGGGCAATCAGCCCCAGCATTTT. Translation: CASSLGTGGNQPQHF.

The chain joins TRBV28 to TRBJ1-5; maybe TRBD1 (5 bases). The CDR3 loop spans 12 amino acids. The germline V and J ends were trimmed by 3 bases and 7 bases, with 7 bases remaining between them. CDR1 is MDHEN and CDR2 is SYDVKM in the germline V gene. As DNA, the CDR3 is TGTGCCAGCAGTTTGTGGGGCCAGCCCCAGCATTTT. Protein sequence: CASSLWGQPQHF.

The chain combines TRBV10-3 with TRBJ1-5; 7 bases are a match to TRBD1. With V trimmed by 4 bases and J by 8 bases, 8 bases remained unmatched. Germline CDR1 and CDR2: ENHRY and SYGVKD. The CDR3 spans 14 residues. CDR3 in amino acids: CAISGQGPTEPQHF. The CDR3 DNA is TGTGCCATCAGTGGACAGGGCCCTACGGAGCCCCAGCATTTT.

The chain has TRBV24-1 and TRBJ1-2; D unresolved. The CDR3 contains 15 residues. From germline, CDR1 is KGHDR and CDR2 SFDVKD. V was shortened by 1 base and J by 0 bases, with 8 bases between the two germline ends. For the CDR3, the DNA is TGTGCCACCAGTGATTTCGCCGGGGCTAACTATGGCTACACCTTC. It yields the protein CATSDFAGANYGYTF.

The chain is built from TRBV5-8 and TRBJ1-6; perhaps TRBD1 as D (6 bases). V was trimmed by 3 bases and J by 4 bases, leaving 11 bases between them. The CDR3 runs to 15 residues. CDR1 SGHTS and CDR2 YDEGEE come from the germline V gene. This CDR3 reads CASSSGQSYNSPLHF. In nucleotides, the CDR3 is TGTGCCAGCAGCTCCGGACAGTCATATAATTCACCCCTCCACTTT. Drawing the rest from reference TRBV5-8 and TRBJ1-6, the complete variable domain is EAGVTQSPTHLIKTRGQQATLRCSPISGHTSVYWYQQALGLGLQFLLWYDEGEERNRGNFPPRFSGRQFPNYSSELNVNALELEDSALYLCASSSGQSYNSPLHFGNGTRLTVT.

The rearrangement joins TRBV5-1 to TRBJ1-1; D gene ambiguous. The CDR3 is 15 residues long. CDR1 is SGHRS and CDR2 is YFSETQ in the germline V gene. V was shortened by 0 bases and J by 0 bases, with 9 bases between the two germline ends. Written as DNA, the CDR3 is TGCGCCAGCAGCTTGGCAATACAGATGAACACTGAAGCTTTCTTT. Protein: CASSLAIQMNTEAFF.

The chain couples TRBV5-1 to TRBJ2-3; D possibly corresponds to TRBD2 (6 bases). Germline assignment: CDR1 SGHRS and CDR2 YFSETQ. The V end was cut by 2 bases, the J end by 6 bases, with 16 bases between. CDR3 length equals 15 residues. The CDR3: CASSFSGVNSDTQYF. CDR3 in DNA: TGCGCCAGCAGCTTCTCGGGGGTTAATTCGGATACGCAGTATTTT.

This clone was recorded once. The gene calls are TRBV30 and TRBJ2-5; D call uncertain. V was clipped by 0 bases and J by 2 bases, with 4 bases between them. The CDR3 is made up of 12 amino acids. Germline values: CDR1 GTSNPN, CDR2 SVGIG (reference sequence). CDR3: CAWSVIQETQYF. CDR3 DNA sequence: TGTGCCTGGAGTGTTATACAAGAGACCCAGTACTTC.

J is TRBJ2-7 and V is TRBV12-3 or TRBV12-4, with unresolved D. The CDR3 is made up of 11 amino acids. Trimming removed 5 bases from V and 5 bases from J, with 7 bases in between. Written as DNA, the CDR3 is TGTGCCAGCAGTCTCCGGGACGAGCAGTACTTC. Translated, it gives CASSLRDEQYF.

This chain uses TRBV12-5 with TRBJ2-3; 7 nucleotides align to TRBD2. CDR3 size: 14 residues. CDR1 is LGHNT and CDR2 is FRNRAP in the germline V gene. After removal of 2 bases from V and 4 bases from J, the junction contained 3 bases not matched to a gene. CDR3 residues: CASGLSGVADTQYF. In DNA, the CDR3 is TGTGCTAGTGGTTTGAGCGGGGTAGCAGATACGCAGTATTTT.

This chain joins TRBV15 and TRBJ1-1, with TRBD1 identical over 7 bases. CDR1 LNHNV and CDR2 YYDKDF come from the germline V gene (reference sequence). V lost 7 bases to trimming and J lost 1 base; unmatched junction nucleotides: 3. There are 13 residues in the CDR3. In DNA, the CDR3 is TGTGCCACCAAAGACAGGGCGAACACTGAAGCTTTCTTT. This sequence encodes CATKDRANTEAFF.

The DNA for the CDR3 is TGTGCCTGGAGTGGCTGGGCAGCAAAGATTGAAAAACTGTTTTTT. Its translation: CAWSGWAAKIEKLFF. The chain is built from TRBV30 and TRBJ1-4; D remains unclear. Trimming shortened V by 1 base and J by 7 bases, and 16 bases separated the two germline ends. CDR1 and CDR2 (germline): GTSNPN, SVGIG (reference sequence). The CDR3 runs 15 residues.

The V call is TRBV4-2, the J call TRBJ1-3; D might be TRBD1 (5 bases). Germline V CDR1 and CDR2: LGHNA, YNFKEQ. V lost 0 bases and J 1 base, leaving 16 bases between the germline ends. This CDR3 spans 18 amino acids. CDR3 in amino acids: CASSQDPWQGTSGNTIYF. CDR3 coding DNA: TGTGCCAGCAGCCAAGATCCGTGGCAGGGTACTTCTGGAAACACCATATATTTT.

The chain joins TRBV27 to TRBJ2-1, with D maybe TRBD2 (6 bases). Germline V lookup: CDR1 MNHEY, CDR2 SMNVEV (reference sequence). The V end was cut by 5 bases, the J end by 4 bases, with 24 bases between. The CDR3 is 18 amino acids. This CDR3 reads CASSRGSAGTSGYNEQFF. In nucleotides, the CDR3 is TGTGCCAGCAGTAGAGGCTCGGCGGGGACGAGTGGGTACAATGAGCAGTTCTTC.

This chain uses TRBV7-2 with TRBJ1-1, with D perhaps matching TRBD1 (5 bases). The ends were cut back, 0 bases at V and 7 bases at J, with 12 bases in the middle. Germline CDR1 reads SGHTA; CDR2 reads FQGNSA. The CDR3 extends over 14 amino acids. CDR3 loop: CASSLAGGRGEAFF. DNA of the CDR3: TGTGCCAGCAGCTTAGCGGGTGGGAGGGGTGAAGCTTTCTTT. Full variable domain (missing parts from reference TRBV7-2 and TRBJ1-1): GAGVSQSPSNKVTEKGKDVELRCDPISGHTALYWYRQSLGQGLEFLIYFQGNSAPDKSGLPSDRFSAERTGGSVSTLTIQRTQQEDSAVYLCASSLAGGRGEAFFGQGTRLTVV.

The chain couples TRBV4-3 to TRBJ2-1; a possible D gene is TRBD2 (6 bases). CDR1 is LGHNA, CDR2 YSLEER, per germline. The length of the CDR3 is 17 residues. The V gene lost 4 bases and the J gene lost 7 bases, with 23 bases spanning the gap. The CDR3 here is CASSRTPWGDSLNEQFF. The CDR3 DNA sequence: TGCGCCAGCAGCCGCACTCCCTGGGGGGACTCGTTAAATGAGCAGTTCTTC.

The chain carries TRBV7-3 and TRBJ2-1, with 7 bases fitting TRBD1. Per germline, CDR1 SGHTA and CDR2 FQGTGA. V was clipped by 5 bases and J by 6 bases; unmatched bases: 4. The CDR3 is 13 amino acids. The CDR3 region is CASSANRGNEQFF. CDR3 DNA sequence: TGTGCCAGCAGCGCCAACAGGGGCAATGAGCAGTTCTTC. Full variable domain (outside the CDR3, taken from reference TRBV7-3 and TRBJ2-1): GAGVSQTPSNKVTEKGKYVELRCDPISGHTALYWYRQSLGQGPEFLIYFQGTGAADDSGLPNDRFFAVRPEGSVSTLKIQRTERGDSAVYLCASSANRGNEQFFGPGTRLTVL.

The gene calls are TRBV4-1 and TRBJ1-4, with TRBD1 matching over 11 bases. V lost 1 base, J lost 8 bases, and 6 bases stayed unmatched. This CDR3 contains 16 residues. Germline loops: CDR1 MGHRA, CDR2 YSYEKL. The CDR3 here is CASSQGGTGGGEKLFF. As DNA, the CDR3 is TGCGCCAGCAGCCAAGGAGGGACAGGGGGAGGGGAAAAACTGTTTTTT.

This clone appeared a single time. V gene TRBV12-5 combines with J gene TRBJ2-5; D uncertain. Looked up from germline, CDR1 is LGHNT and CDR2 is FRNRAP. The CDR3 length is 17 residues. V lost 2 bases to trimming and J lost 0 bases, with 16 bases between them. The CDR3 DNA reads TGTGCTAGTGGTTTGTCGCCGGTAGCTCAGTACCAAGAGACCCAGTACTTC. Translated, it gives CASGLSPVAQYQETQYF.

The CDR3 loop reads CASSPRQGETQYF. In DNA form, the CDR3 reads TGTGCCAGCAGTCCCCGACAGGGAGAGACCCAGTACTTC. The chain couples TRBV11-3 to TRBJ2-5; the match to TRBD1 covers 7 bases. Looked up from germline, CDR1 is SGHNT and CDR2 is YENEEA. This CDR3 has 13 amino acids. Unmatched junction bases numbered 5, after V lost 6 bases and J lost 4 bases.